This TCR beta chain was retrieved from a study of shared clonotypes between healthy human individuals. CDR1 SGHTA and CDR2 FQGTGA come from the germline V gene. V shed 6 bases, J shed 4 bases, and the junction held 5 bases outside the gene matches. This CDR3 is built from 15 residues. Sequenced by immunoSEQ multiplex PCR; TCRdb stores in-frame clones only, minus some. The table includes around 700,000 clones, under 80% detected once. The chain uses TRBV7-3 and TRBJ2-1; TRBD2 matches at 11 bases. This sequence was found in a woman in her 30s in good health. Sequenced: memory CD4+ T cells sorted from blood. The subset is: CD45RA-negative fraction. The DNA for the CDR3 is TGTGCCAGCAGTAGACTAGCGGGAACTTACAATGAGCAGTTCTTC. Translating gives CASSRLAGTYNEQFF. Combining the CDR3 with reference TRBV7-3 and TRBJ2-1 gives the whole variable domain GAGVSQTPSNKVTEKGKYVELRCDPISGHTALYWYRQSLGQGPEFLIYFQGTGAADDSGLPNDRFFAVRPEGSVSTLKIQRTERGDSAVYLCASSRLAGTYNEQFFGPGTRLTVL.